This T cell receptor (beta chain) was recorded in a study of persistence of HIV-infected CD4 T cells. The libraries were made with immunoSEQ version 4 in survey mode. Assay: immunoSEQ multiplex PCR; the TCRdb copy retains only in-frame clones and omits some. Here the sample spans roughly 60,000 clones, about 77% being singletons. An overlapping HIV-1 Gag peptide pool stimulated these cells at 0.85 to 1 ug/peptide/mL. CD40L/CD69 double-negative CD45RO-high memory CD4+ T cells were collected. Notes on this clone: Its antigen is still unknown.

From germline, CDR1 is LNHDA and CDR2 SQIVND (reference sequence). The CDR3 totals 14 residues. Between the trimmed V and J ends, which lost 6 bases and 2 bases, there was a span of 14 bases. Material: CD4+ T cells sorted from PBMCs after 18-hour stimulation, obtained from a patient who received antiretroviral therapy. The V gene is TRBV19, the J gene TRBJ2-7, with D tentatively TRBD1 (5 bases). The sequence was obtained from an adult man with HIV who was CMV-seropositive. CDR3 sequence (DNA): TGTGCCAGTAGAGAGACAGTCAGTACCTACGAGCAGTACTTC. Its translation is CASRETVSTYEQYF.